The subject of this entry is one T cell receptor beta chain. Its antigen is currently unknown. Method: immunoSEQ multiplex PCR; TCRdb's copy keeps in-frame clones and lacks some. Of 100,000 to 150,000 clones in the sample, around 88% were seen once. CDR3 size: 19 residues. Germline CDR1 is LGHDT and CDR2 is YNNKEL (reference sequence). After removal of 1 base from V and 6 bases from J, the junction contained 13 bases not matched to a gene. The entry originates in a study of T cell responses to AZD1222 COVID-19 vaccine. Whole-study results and caveats: The donor cohort was predominantly white British with a female majority, and clonal diversity may have been underestimated. Reportedly, nearly half of unique spike TCRs recognized epitopes outside B.1.351/B.1.1.7 mutations.

This rearrangement joins TRBV3-1 (or the pseudogene TRBV3-2) to TRBJ2-4, with 12 positions matching TRBD2. Sequencing used peripheral blood, obtained on day 0 of MenACWY control vaccination. The sequence derives from an adult in good health. As DNA, the CDR3 is TGTGCCAGCAGCCAAGCGCCTTTCGGGGGGGGACTAGCGGGAAACATTCAGTACTTC. This codes for CASSQAPFGGGLAGNIQYF.